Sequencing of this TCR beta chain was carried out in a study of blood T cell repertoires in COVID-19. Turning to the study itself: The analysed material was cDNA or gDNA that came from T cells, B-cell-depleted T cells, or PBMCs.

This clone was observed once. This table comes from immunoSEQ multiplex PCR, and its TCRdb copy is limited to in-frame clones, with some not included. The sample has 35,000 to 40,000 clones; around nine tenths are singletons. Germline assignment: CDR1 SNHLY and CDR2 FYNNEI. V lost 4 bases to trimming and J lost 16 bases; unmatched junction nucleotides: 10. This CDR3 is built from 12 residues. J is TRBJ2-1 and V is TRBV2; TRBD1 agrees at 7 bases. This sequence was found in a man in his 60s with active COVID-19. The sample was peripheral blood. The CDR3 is CASSVGTVPVFF. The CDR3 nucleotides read TGTGCCAGCAGTGTCGGGACAGTCCCCGTCTTCTTC.